These 18 T cell receptor beta chains were all obtained from the same sample, sequenced in a study of T cell clonality in common variable immunodeficiency. Findings and limits, study-wide: Fewer deletions and N-nucleotide insertions were reportedly seen in common variable immunodeficiency TCR beta sequences.

No antigens are known for them. The protocol was immunoSEQ multiplex PCR, while the TCRdb copy is restricted to in-frame clones and leaves out a portion. The sample has about 28,000 clones, none seen only once; the top ten hold under 4%. The source material was peripheral blood mononuclear cells. Source of these receptors: a human donor with common variable immunodeficiency.

Of note for this clone: The missing CDR3 end, 3 residues past where the read stops, is filled in from the germline J gene. V usage is TRBV30 and J usage is TRBJ1-3; perhaps TRBD1 as D (6 bases). Germline CDR1 GTSNPN, CDR2 SVGIG (reference sequence). The length of the CDR3 is 16 residues. The germline V and J ends were trimmed by 4 bases and 0 bases, with 16 bases remaining between them. CDR3 DNA (partial): TGTGCCTGGACCCCCTGGACAGAAGACTCTGGAAACACC. It codes for CAWTPWTEDSGNT. The whole CDR3 is CAWTPWTEDSGNTIYF.

By share, this clone ranks as medium-sized. The read finishes 3 residues shy of the CDR3 end, and the germline J gene is used to complete it. The chain links TRBV5-4 to TRBJ1-1; unclear D gene. There are 13 residues in the CDR3. In germline, CDR1 is SGHNT, CDR2 YYREEE (reference sequence). The V gene lost 5 bases and the J gene lost 0 bases, with 8 bases spanning the gap. CDR3 in amino acids: CASRSRLNTEAFF. The part of the CDR3 DNA that was read is TGTGCCAGCAGGTCCCGTTTGAACACTGAA.

This clone was observed a handful of times. The CDR3 end falls 3 residues outside the read, so it is completed with the germline J gene. The chain carries TRBV19 and TRBJ1-1; a weak D match, TRBD1 (5 bases). The CDR3 has 15 amino acids. Trimming took off 3 bases at V and 3 bases at J, with 14 bases between the two ends. CDR1 LNHDA and CDR2 SQIVND come from the germline V gene (reference sequence). The CDR3 is CASSILPRVDTEAFF. CDR3 DNA (partial): TGTGCCAGTAGTATCCTTCCCAGGGTAGACACTGAA.

Comments on this clone: The CDR3 extends 3 residues past the end of the read, so its final part is completed from the germline J gene. The chain links TRBV7-6 to TRBJ2-3, with TRBD1 as a possible D gene (6 bases). V lost 1 base and J lost 2, with 10 bases in between. CDR3 length: 15 residues. Germline loops: CDR1 SGHVS, CDR2 FNYEAQ. CDR3 sequence reads: CASSLGNRATDTQYF. CDR3 DNA (partial): TGTGCCAGCAGCTTAGGAAACAGGGCCACAGATACG.

To note about this clone: The sequenced fragment ends 3 residues before the CDR3 boundary, so the rest is inferred from the germline J gene. V is TRBV7-9 and J is TRBJ1-1, with D maybe TRBD1 (5 bases). The V gene's germline CDR1 is SEHNR and CDR2 FQNEAQ (reference sequence). The CDR3 runs 14 residues. V lost 1 base and J 3 bases, leaving 9 bases between the germline ends. The CDR3 bases that were read are TGTGCCAGCAGCTTAGAGGGGAGCGACACTGAA. Its translation: CASSLEGSDTE. The complete CDR3 reads CASSLEGSDTEAFF.

This clone turned up a few times. The CDR3 extends 3 residues past the end of the read, so its final part is completed from the germline J gene. This rearrangement joins TRBV7-9 to TRBJ1-1, with D uncertain. Per the germline V gene, CDR1 is SEHNR and CDR2 is FQNEAQ (reference sequence). The V and J ends lost 3 bases and 0 bases respectively, with 8 bases between them. This CDR3 region has 14 residues. The CDR3 protein is CASSFFDLNTEAFF. CDR3 bases read: TGTGCCAGCAGCTTCTTCGACTTGAACACTGAA. Complete variable domain (other parts from reference TRBV7-9 and TRBJ1-1): DTGVSQNPRHKITKRGQNVTFRCDPISEHNRLYWYRQTLGQGPEFLTYFQNEAQLEKSRLLSDRFSAERPKGSFSTLEIQRTEQGDSAMYLCASSFFDLNTEAFFGQGTRLTVV.

This clone was picked up many times. The read comes to an end 3 residues before the CDR3 does, leaving the germline J gene to fill in the end. This chain connects TRBV11-2 to TRBJ2-1; D not certain. The germline gives CDR1 SGHAT, CDR2 FQNNGV. The germline V and J ends were trimmed by 5 bases and 6 bases, with 11 bases remaining between them. The CDR3 sequence is 13 residues long. The CDR3 bases that were read are TGTGCCAGCAGCCTCAATAGAGTCAATGAG. This translates into CASSLNRVNE. The CDR3 as a whole reads CASSLNRVNEQFF.

This clone was seen more than once but under ten times. The read stops 3 residues short of the end of the CDR3; the missing end is completed from the germline J gene. The chain carries TRBV7-9 and TRBJ2-3; D unresolved. Germline-derived CDR1 and CDR2 are SEHNR and FQNEAQ (reference sequence). This CDR3 is built from 11 residues. The V and J ends lost 4 bases and 5 bases respectively, with 4 bases between them. This CDR3 is CASSSQDTQYF. Partial CDR3 DNA: TGTGCCAGCAGCTCCCAAGATACG.

This clone was seen more than once but under ten times. The CDR3 extends 3 residues past the end of the read, so its final part is completed from the germline J gene. The rearrangement links TRBV2 to TRBJ2-7; no reliable D call. Per the germline V gene, CDR1 is SNHLY and CDR2 is FYNNEI. Trimming stripped 5 bases from V and 2 bases from J, with 7 bases between. This CDR3 spans 12 amino acids. The CDR3 sequence: CASSRTAYEQYF. The part of the CDR3 DNA that was read is TGTGCCAGCAGTAGAACAGCCTACGAG. Supplemented by reference TRBV2 and TRBJ2-7, the full variable domain reads EPEVTQTPSHQVTQMGQEVILRCVPISNHLYFYWYRQILGQKVEFLVSFYNNEISEKSEIFDDQFSVERPDGSNFTLKIRSTKLEDSAMYFCASSRTAYEQYFGPGTRLTVT.

Worth noting for this clone: The sequence runs out 3 residues before the end of the CDR3; the remainder is reconstructed from the germline J gene. The chain links TRBV5-1 to TRBJ2-3, with no clear D. Per the germline V gene, CDR1 is SGHRS and CDR2 is YFSETQ. The CDR3 is made up of 12 amino acids. V was shortened by 2 bases and J by 2 bases, with 3 bases between the two germline ends. The CDR3 bases that were read are TGCGCCAGCAGCTTACACACAGATACG. It translates to CASSLHTDT. The full CDR3 protein is CASSLHTDTQYF.

Of note for this clone: The missing CDR3 end, 3 residues past where the read stops, is filled in from the germline J gene. This chain joins TRBV2 and TRBJ1-5; D call uncertain. Trimming cost V 2 bases and J 6 bases, with 8 bases left between them. This CDR3 has 13 amino acids. The germline CDR1 and CDR2 sequences are SNHLY and FYNNEI. CDR3 sequence reads: CASSEQVGQPQHF. The CDR3 bases that were read are TGTGCCAGCAGTGAACAGGTCGGTCAGCCC.

This clone was recorded many times. The observed sequence ends 3 residues before the CDR3 terminus, with the missing tail filled in from the germline J gene. V gene TRBV29-1 combines with J gene TRBJ1-1; TRBD1 aligns across 7 bases. J gave up 7 bases and V 7 bases, and 3 bases lay outside the gene matches. CDR3 size: 10 residues. CDR1 and CDR2 from the germline V gene are SQVTM and ANQGSEA. The CDR3 bases that were read are TGCAGCGCTAGGACAGGTGAA. The encoded protein is CSARTGE. The entire CDR3 protein reads CSARTGEAFF. Filled out from reference TRBV29-1 and TRBJ1-1, the complete variable domain reads SAVISQKPSRDICQRGTSLTIQCQVDSQVTMMFWYRQQPGQSLTLIATANQGSEATYESGFVIDKFPISRPNLTFSTLTVSNMSPEDSSIYLCSARTGEAFFGQGTRLTVV.

This clone occurred many times. CDR3 region: CASSLDLYTGELFF. CDR3 DNA (partial): TGTGCCAGCAGTTTGGACTTGTACACCGGGGAG. The rearrangement uses TRBV7-9 and TRBJ2-2, with D possibly being TRBD2 (5 bases). The sequence runs out 3 residues before the end of the CDR3; the remainder is reconstructed from the germline J gene. Trimming left V 6 bases short and J 3 bases short, with 11 bases between. Germline CDR1 reads SEHNR; CDR2 reads FQNEAQ (reference sequence). The CDR3 has 14 residues.

This clone was detected only a few times. The CDR3 end lies 3 residues beyond the end of the read and is filled in from the germline J gene. The J gene is TRBJ1-6, the V gene TRBV19, with a tentative D call TRBD1 (6 bases). This CDR3 comprises 13 residues. Looked up from germline, CDR1 is LNHDA and CDR2 is SQIVND (reference sequence). The CDR3: CASSHNREYPLHF. The CDR3 DNA, read in part, is TGTGCCAGTAGCCACAACAGGGAGTATCCC. Based on the CDR3 plus reference TRBV19 and TRBJ1-6, the full variable domain is DGGITQSPKYLFRKEGQNVTLSCEQNLNHDAMYWYRQDPGQGLRLIYYSQIVNDFQKGDIAEGYSVSREKKESFPLTVTSAQKNPTAFYLCASSHNREYPLHFGNGTRLTVT.

This clone was seen repeatedly, ten times or more. The CDR3 extends 3 residues past the end of the read, so its final part is completed from the germline J gene. The rearrangement joins TRBV6-2 or TRBV6-3 to TRBJ1-2, with D perhaps matching TRBD1 (5 bases). The CDR3 length is 13 residues. Per germline, CDR1 MNHEY and CDR2 SVGEGT. Trimming pared 4 bases from V and 6 bases from J, leaving 12 bases between. CDR3 DNA, as far as it was read: TGTGCCAGCAGTTGGGGACCGGGGGATGGC. Translating gives CASSWGPGDG. The whole CDR3 sequence is CASSWGPGDGYTF.

This clone was observed many times. The read finishes 3 residues shy of the CDR3 end, and the germline J gene is used to complete it. This chain uses TRBV18 with TRBJ2-6, with D possibly TRBD2 on 6 matching bases. Germline V lookup: CDR1 KGHSH, CDR2 LQKENI. The CDR3 extends over 18 amino acids. V shed 2 bases and J shed 4 bases, with 18 bases lying between them. The CDR3 bases that were read are TGTGCCAGCTCACCAAAGAGGGACTTAAGTTCAGGGGCCAACGTC. Amino acid sequence: CASSPKRDLSSGANV. The CDR3 reads in full as CASSPKRDLSSGANVLTF.

Concerning this clone: The CDR3 end falls 3 residues outside the read, so it is completed with the germline J gene. This rearrangement joins TRBV2 to TRBJ1-6; TRBD1 matches 7 bases. The CDR3 runs 15 residues. Unmatched junction bases numbered 8, after V lost 4 bases and J lost 8 bases. Germline V gene data show CDR1 as SNHLY and CDR2 as FYNNEI. CDR3 residues: CASSARVRGDSPLHF. CDR3 DNA, as far as it was read: TGTGCCAGCAGTGCTCGCGTCAGGGGGGATTCACCC.

In regard to this clone: The DNA ends 3 residues before the CDR3 does, and the rest of the CDR3 is filled in from the germline J gene. The V and J genes are TRBV18 and TRBJ1-2; 7 nucleotides agree with TRBD1. Germline CDR1 KGHSH, CDR2 LQKENI. Unmatched junction bases numbered 1, after V lost 2 bases and J lost 1 base. The CDR3 has 14 amino acids. CDR3: CASSPAGGNYGYTF. CDR3 DNA, as far as it was read: TGTGCCAGCTCACCAGCAGGGGGTAACTATGGC.